Described below is a single T cell receptor beta chain sequence and its context. Trimming took 7 bases from V and 4 from J; bases not matched to a gene: 6. There are 13 residues in the CDR3. Germline V gene sequence: CDR1 SNHLY, CDR2 FYNNEI. This entry belongs to a study of control samples from healthy donors and cancer patients. Clones were sequenced by immunoSEQ multiplex PCR, and TCRdb holds only the in-frame ones, with some missing. In the table there are around 99,000 clones, roughly 91% of which are singletons. The specimen sequenced was blood. The chain joins TRBV2 to TRBJ1-2, with 7 bases that match TRBD1. This receptor was obtained from a woman in her forties or fifties in good health. This CDR3 reads CASIEGQFYGYTF. CDR3 nucleotide sequence: TGTGCCAGCATAGAGGGACAGTTCTATGGCTACACCTTC.